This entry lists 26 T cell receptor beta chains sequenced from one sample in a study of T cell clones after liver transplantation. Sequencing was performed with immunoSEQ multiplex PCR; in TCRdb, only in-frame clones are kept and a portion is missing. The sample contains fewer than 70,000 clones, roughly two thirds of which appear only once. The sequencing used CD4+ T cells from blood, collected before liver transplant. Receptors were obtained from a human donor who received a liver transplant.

The CDR3 loop is CASRQGLAGGNTGELFF. Written as DNA, the CDR3 is TGTGCCAGCAGACAGGGACTAGCGGGGGGAAACACCGGGGAGCTGTTTTTT. This rearrangement joins TRBV5-4 to TRBJ2-2, with 15 bases aligning to TRBD2. This CDR3 region has 17 residues. The J segment lost 2 bases and the V segment lost 5 bases, leaving 4 bases of the junction unmatched. The germline gives CDR1 SGHNT, CDR2 YYREEE (reference sequence).

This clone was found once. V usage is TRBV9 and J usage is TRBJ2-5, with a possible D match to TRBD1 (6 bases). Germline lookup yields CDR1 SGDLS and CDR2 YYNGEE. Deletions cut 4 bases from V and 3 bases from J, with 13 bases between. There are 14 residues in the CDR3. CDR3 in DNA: TGTGCCAGCAGCACCCGGCCAGGGGAAGAGACCCAGTACTTC. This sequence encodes CASSTRPGEETQYF.

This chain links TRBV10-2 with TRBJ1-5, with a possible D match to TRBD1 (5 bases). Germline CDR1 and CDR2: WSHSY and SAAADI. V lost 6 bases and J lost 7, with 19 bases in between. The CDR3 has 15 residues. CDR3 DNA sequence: TGCGCCAGCAGCCCCAGGGCAGTCGCTATCCAGCCCCAGCATTTT. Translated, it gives CASSPRAVAIQPQHF.

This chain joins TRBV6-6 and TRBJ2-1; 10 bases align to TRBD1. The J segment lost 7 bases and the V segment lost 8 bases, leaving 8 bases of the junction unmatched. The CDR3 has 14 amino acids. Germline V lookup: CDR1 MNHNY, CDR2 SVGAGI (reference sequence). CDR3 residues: CASGGTGAKNEQFF. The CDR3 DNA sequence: TGTGCCAGCGGGGGGACAGGGGCCAAAAATGAGCAGTTCTTC.

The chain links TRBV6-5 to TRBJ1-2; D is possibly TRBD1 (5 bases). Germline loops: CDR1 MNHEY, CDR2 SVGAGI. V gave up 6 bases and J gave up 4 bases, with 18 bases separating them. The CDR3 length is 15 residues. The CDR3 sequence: CASSGGRGWIYGYTF. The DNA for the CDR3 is TGTGCCAGCAGCGGGGGGAGGGGATGGATCTATGGCTACACCTTC.

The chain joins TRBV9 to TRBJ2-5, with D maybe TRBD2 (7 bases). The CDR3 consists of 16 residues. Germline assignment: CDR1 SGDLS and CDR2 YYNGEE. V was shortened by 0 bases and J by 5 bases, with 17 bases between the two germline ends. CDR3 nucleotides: TGTGCCAGCAGCGTAGGTGTGGGGGCGGGAGAGGAGACCCAGTACTTC. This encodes CASSVGVGAGEETQYF.

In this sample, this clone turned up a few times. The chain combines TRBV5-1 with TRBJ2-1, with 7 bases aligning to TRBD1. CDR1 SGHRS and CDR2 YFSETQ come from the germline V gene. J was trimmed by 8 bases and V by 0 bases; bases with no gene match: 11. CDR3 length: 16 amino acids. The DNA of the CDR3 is TGCGCCAGCAGCTTGGCAAAGGGGGCCCCCCCAGATGAGCAGTTCTTC. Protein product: CASSLAKGAPPDEQFF.

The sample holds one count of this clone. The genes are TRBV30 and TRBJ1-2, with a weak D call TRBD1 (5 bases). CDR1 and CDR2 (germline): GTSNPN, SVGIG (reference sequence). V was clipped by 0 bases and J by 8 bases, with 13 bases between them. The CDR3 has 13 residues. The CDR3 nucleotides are TGTGCCTGGAGTGTAAAGGGGCGGGGAGGCTACACCTTC. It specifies CAWSVKGRGGYTF.

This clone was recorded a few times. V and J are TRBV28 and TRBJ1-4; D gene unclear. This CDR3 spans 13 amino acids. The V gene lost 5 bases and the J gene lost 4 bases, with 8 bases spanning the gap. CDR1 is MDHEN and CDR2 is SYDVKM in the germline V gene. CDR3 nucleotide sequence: TGTGCCAGCAGTGCGGGCCTTAATGAAAAACTGTTTTTT. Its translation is CASSAGLNEKLFF.

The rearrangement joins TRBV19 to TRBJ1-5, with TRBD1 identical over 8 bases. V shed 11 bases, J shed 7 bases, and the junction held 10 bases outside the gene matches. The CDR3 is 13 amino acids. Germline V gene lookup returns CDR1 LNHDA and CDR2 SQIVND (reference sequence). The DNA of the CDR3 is TGTGCCGGAGCAGGGGGCTCGGGACAGCCCCAGCATTTT. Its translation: CAGAGGSGQPQHF.

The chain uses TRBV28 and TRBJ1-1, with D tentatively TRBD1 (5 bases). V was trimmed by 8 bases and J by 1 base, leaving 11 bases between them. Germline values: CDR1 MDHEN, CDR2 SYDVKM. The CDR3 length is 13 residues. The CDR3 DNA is TGTGCCAGCCTAAGGGGCGAGAACACTGAAGCTTTCTTT. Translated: CASLRGENTEAFF. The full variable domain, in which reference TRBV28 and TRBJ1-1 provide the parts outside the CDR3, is DVKVTQSSRYLVKRTGEKVFLECVQDMDHENMFWYRQDPGLGLRLIYFSYDVKMKEKGDIPEGYSVSREKKERFSLILESASTNQTSMYLCASLRGENTEAFFGQGTRLTVV.

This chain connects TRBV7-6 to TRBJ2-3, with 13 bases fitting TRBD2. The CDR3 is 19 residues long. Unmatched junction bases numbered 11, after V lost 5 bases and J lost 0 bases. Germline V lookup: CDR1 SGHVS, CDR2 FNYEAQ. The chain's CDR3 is CASSPIGGTSGVSTDTQYF. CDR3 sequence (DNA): TGTGCCAGCAGCCCCATAGGGGGGACTAGCGGGGTTAGCACAGATACGCAGTATTTT.

The CDR3 here is CASSLLQGADTGELFF. The CDR3 DNA follows: TGTGCCAGCAGCTTGCTCCAGGGGGCTGACACCGGGGAGCTGTTTTTT. This chain joins TRBV5-6 and TRBJ2-2; 8 bases fit TRBD1. Germline lookup yields CDR1 SGHDT and CDR2 YYEEEE. Germline trimming cut 1 base from V and 3 bases from J; bases unmatched to any gene: 5. The CDR3 is 16 amino acids.

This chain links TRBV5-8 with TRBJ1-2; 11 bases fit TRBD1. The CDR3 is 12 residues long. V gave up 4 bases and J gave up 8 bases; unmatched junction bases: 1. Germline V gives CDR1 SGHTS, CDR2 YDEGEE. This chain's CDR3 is CASSRTGGGYTF. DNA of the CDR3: TGTGCCAGCAGCAGGACAGGGGGCGGCTACACCTTC.

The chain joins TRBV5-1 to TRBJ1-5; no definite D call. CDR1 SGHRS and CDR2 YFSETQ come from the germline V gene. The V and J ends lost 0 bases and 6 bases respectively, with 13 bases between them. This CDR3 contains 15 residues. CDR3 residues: CASSLDGEVVQPQHF. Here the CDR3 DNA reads TGCGCCAGCAGCTTGGACGGGGAGGTGGTTCAGCCCCAGCATTTT.

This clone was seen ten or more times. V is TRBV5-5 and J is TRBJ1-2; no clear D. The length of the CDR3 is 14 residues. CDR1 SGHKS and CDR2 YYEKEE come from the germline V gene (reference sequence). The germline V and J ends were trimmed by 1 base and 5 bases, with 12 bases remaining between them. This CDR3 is CASSLNGSPYGYTF. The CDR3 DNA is TGTGCCAGCAGCTTGAACGGTAGTCCGTATGGCTACACCTTC.

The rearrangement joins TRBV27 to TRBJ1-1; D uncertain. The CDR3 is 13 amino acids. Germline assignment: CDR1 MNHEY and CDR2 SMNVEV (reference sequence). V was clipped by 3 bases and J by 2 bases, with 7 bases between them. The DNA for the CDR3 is TGTGCCAGCAGTTTCAGCGGAAACACTGAAGCTTTCTTT. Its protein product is CASSFSGNTEAFF.

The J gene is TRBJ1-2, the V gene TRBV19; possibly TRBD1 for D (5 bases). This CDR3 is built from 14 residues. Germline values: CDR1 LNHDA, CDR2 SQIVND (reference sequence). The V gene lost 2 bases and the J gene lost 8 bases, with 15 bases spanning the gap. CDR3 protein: CASSIPFGGSGYTF. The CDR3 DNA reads TGTGCCAGTAGTATACCTTTCGGGGGGTCGGGCTACACCTTC.

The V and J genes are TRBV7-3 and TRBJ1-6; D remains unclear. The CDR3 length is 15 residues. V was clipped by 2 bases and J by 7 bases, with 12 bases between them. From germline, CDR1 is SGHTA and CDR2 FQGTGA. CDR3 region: CASSLAGPPNSPLHF. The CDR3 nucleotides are TGTGCCAGCAGCTTAGCTGGGCCACCCAATTCACCCCTCCACTTT. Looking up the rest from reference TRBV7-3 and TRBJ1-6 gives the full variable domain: GAGVSQTPSNKVTEKGKYVELRCDPISGHTALYWYRQSLGQGPEFLIYFQGTGAADDSGLPNDRFFAVRPEGSVSTLKIQRTERGDSAVYLCASSLAGPPNSPLHFGNGTRLTVT.

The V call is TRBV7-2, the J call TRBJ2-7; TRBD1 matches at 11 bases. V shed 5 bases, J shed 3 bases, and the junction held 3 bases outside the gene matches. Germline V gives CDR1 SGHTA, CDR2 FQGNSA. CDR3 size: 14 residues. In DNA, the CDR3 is TGTGCCAGCAGCCGGGGACAGGGGGGCTACGAGCAGTACTTC. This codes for CASSRGQGGYEQYF.

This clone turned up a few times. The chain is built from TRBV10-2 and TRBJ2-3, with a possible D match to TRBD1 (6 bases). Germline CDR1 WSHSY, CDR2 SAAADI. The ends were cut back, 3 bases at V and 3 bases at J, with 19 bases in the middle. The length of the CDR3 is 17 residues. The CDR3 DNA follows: TGCGCCAGCAGTGAAATGGGGGACACCACGATTACAGATACGCAGTATTTT. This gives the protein CASSEMGDTTITDTQYF.

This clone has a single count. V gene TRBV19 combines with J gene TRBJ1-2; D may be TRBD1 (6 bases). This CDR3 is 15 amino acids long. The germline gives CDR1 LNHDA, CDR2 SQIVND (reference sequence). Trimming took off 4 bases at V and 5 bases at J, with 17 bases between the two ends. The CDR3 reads CASSTVQGNGYGYTF. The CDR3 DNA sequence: TGTGCCAGTAGTACCGTACAGGGTAACGGTTATGGCTACACCTTC.

The CDR3: CASSLFGEGMYGYTF. CDR3 in DNA: TGTGCCAGCAGTTTATTCGGGGAGGGGATGTATGGCTACACCTTC. The genes are TRBV27 and TRBJ1-2; D is possibly TRBD1 (5 bases). V lost 1 base to trimming and J lost 5 bases, with 14 bases between them. The V gene's germline CDR1 is MNHEY and CDR2 SMNVEV (reference sequence). The length of the CDR3 is 15 residues.

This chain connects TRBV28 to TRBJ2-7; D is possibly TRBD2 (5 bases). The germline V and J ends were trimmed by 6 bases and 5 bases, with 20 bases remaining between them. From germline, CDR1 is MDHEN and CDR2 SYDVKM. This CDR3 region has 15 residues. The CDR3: CASSPTVVTGNEQYF. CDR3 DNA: TGTGCCAGCAGCCCGACGGTGGTGACCGGGAACGAGCAGTACTTC.

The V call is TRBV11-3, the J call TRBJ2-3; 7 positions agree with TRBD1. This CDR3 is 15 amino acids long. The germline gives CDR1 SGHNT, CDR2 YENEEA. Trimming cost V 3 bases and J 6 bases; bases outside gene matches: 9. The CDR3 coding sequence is TGTGCCAGCAGCTTCCGCAGGGGGAGTGATGATACGCAGTATTTT. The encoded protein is CASSFRRGSDDTQYF.

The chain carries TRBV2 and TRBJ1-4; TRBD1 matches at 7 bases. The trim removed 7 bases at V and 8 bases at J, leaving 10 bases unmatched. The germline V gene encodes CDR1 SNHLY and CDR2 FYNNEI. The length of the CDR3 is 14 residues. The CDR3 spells CASKTRDSQEKLFF. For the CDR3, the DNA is TGTGCCAGCAAAACCCGGGACAGTCAAGAAAAACTGTTTTTT.